This passage covers 17 T cell receptor beta chains from one sample sequenced in a study of lymphopenia after photon versus proton radiotherapy. Sequencing was performed with immunoSEQ multiplex PCR; in TCRdb, only in-frame clones are kept and a portion is missing. The sample carries 75,000 to 90,000 clones, over 70% recorded once. The sample in question was peripheral blood, obtained from a patient treated with proton-based radiotherapy. These receptors all stem from a man aged 55 to 70 with pancreatic cancer.

This clone has more than one count but fewer than ten. The chain uses TRBV2 and TRBJ1-2; 10 bases are a match to TRBD1. The junction had 2 bases not matched to a gene; V was cut back by 4 bases and J by 6 bases. Germline loops: CDR1 SNHLY, CDR2 FYNNEI. The CDR3 extends over 13 amino acids. As DNA, the CDR3 is TGTGCCAGCAGTGGGGACAGGGGTAATGGCTACACCTTC. Translating gives CASSGDRGNGYTF. Looking up the rest from reference TRBV2 and TRBJ1-2 gives the full variable domain: EPEVTQTPSHQVTQMGQEVILRCVPISNHLYFYWYRQILGQKVEFLVSFYNNEISEKSEIFDDQFSVERPDGSNFTLKIRSTKLEDSAMYFCASSGDRGNGYTFGSGTRLTVV.

This sequence joins TRBV28 and TRBJ1-1; perhaps TRBD1 as D (6 bases). Germline V gene sequence: CDR1 MDHEN, CDR2 SYDVKM. CDR3 length: 14 amino acids. Deletions cut 6 bases from V and 3 bases from J, with 14 bases between. CDR3 in DNA: TGTGCCAGCAGGTATACAGGGTTTGACACTGAAGCTTTCTTT. It encodes CASRYTGFDTEAFF.

This clone was counted a few times. J is TRBJ2-7 and V is TRBV14; 7 nucleotides agree with TRBD2. V lost 4 bases, J lost 0 bases, and 3 bases stayed unmatched. The CDR3 extends over 14 amino acids. From germline, CDR1 is SGHDN and CDR2 FVKESK. CDR3 coding DNA: TGTGCCAGCAGCCCGCGGGGGAGCTCCTACGAGCAGTACTTC. Its protein is CASSPRGSSYEQYF.

The V gene is TRBV6-1, the J gene TRBJ2-3, with 8 positions matching TRBD1. The ends lost 7 bases at V and 7 bases at J; junction bases unmatched: 10. Per the germline V gene, CDR1 is MNHNS and CDR2 is SASEGT. The CDR3 runs to 14 residues. CDR3: CASTLEQGVHTQYF. The CDR3 DNA is TGTGCCAGCACCCTGGAACAGGGGGTCCATACGCAGTATTTT.

This rearrangement joins TRBV6-5 to TRBJ2-7; 9 nucleotides line up with TRBD1. The V gene's germline CDR1 is MNHEY and CDR2 SVGAGI. The CDR3 totals 14 residues. With 2 bases clipped from V and 9 bases from J, the junction kept 8 bases outside the gene matches. CDR3 bases: TGTGCCAGCAGTTACCTGGGACAGGGTCGGGGGCAGTACTTC. Its translation is CASSYLGQGRGQYF.

The V call is TRBV11-3, the J call TRBJ2-2; D perhaps matches TRBD2 (6 bases). Per the germline V gene, CDR1 is SGHNT and CDR2 is YENEEA. V was pared by 7 bases and J by 1 base, with 16 bases between. This CDR3 spans 16 amino acids. The CDR3 DNA reads TGTGCCAGCAACGACCCGGCGGGGCTGAACACCGGGGAGCTGTTTTTT. It yields the protein CASNDPAGLNTGELFF.

The genes are TRBV28 and TRBJ2-1; possible D gene TRBD2, 6 bases. Trimming pared 8 bases from V and 2 bases from J, leaving 10 bases between. This CDR3 spans 13 amino acids. CDR1 and CDR2 from the germline V gene are MDHEN and SYDVKM. The CDR3 DNA follows: TGTGCCAGCGCGGGGACCCCCTACAATGAGCAGTTCTTC. Translated, it gives CASAGTPYNEQFF.

V usage is TRBV6-6 and J usage is TRBJ2-1, with 8 bases matching TRBD2. J lost 9 bases, V lost 5 bases, and 12 bases had no gene match. The germline V gene has CDR1 MNHNY and CDR2 SVGAGI (reference sequence). The CDR3 has 15 residues. CDR3 sequence (DNA): TGTGCCAGCAGTAGTTCTAGCGGGTTAGGTTTTGAGCAGTTCTTC. Amino acid sequence: CASSSSSGLGFEQFF.

This clone has just a few counts. The V gene is TRBV7-3, the J gene TRBJ2-6; no definite D call. The V gene lost 2 bases and the J gene lost 0 bases, with 8 bases spanning the gap. Germline CDR1 and CDR2: SGHTA and FQGTGA. The CDR3 has 16 amino acids. The CDR3 here is CASSLQPSSGANVLTF. The CDR3 region has the DNA TGTGCCAGCAGCTTACAACCGAGCTCTGGGGCCAACGTCCTGACTTTC.

The rearrangement joins TRBV29-1 to TRBJ2-3; a weak D match, TRBD2 (6 bases). The CDR3 sequence is 13 residues long. CDR1 is SQVTM and CDR2 is ANQGSEA in the germline V gene. Trimming removed 5 bases at V and 4 bases at J, with 13 bases between. CDR3 sequence: CSVREPLPDTQYF. DNA for the CDR3: TGCAGCGTTCGGGAGCCCTTACCAGATACGCAGTATTTT.

V is TRBV19 and J is TRBJ1-4; no clear D. There are 14 residues in the CDR3. Germline-derived CDR1 and CDR2 are LNHDA and SQIVND (reference sequence). V lost 6 bases and J lost 0, with 8 bases in between. CDR3 DNA sequence: TGTGCCAGTAGCTTTGATGCAACTAATGAAAAACTGTTTTTT. It yields the protein CASSFDATNEKLFF.

V is TRBV28 and J is TRBJ2-1, with 11 bases lining up with TRBD1. CDR1 is MDHEN and CDR2 is SYDVKM in the germline V gene. This CDR3 is 16 amino acids long. J lost 4 bases, V lost 6 bases, and 8 bases had no gene match. CDR3 in DNA: TGTGCCAGCAGGGCCCGGACAGGGGGCGCGTACAATGAGCAGTTCTTC. Protein: CASRARTGGAYNEQFF.

This chain uses TRBV9 with TRBJ1-1, with D tentatively TRBD1 (6 bases). Germline V lookup: CDR1 SGDLS, CDR2 YYNGEE. Trimming left V 0 bases short and J 7 bases short, with 13 bases between. The CDR3 length is 14 residues. CDR3 DNA sequence: TGTGCCAGCAGCGTAGTAGTGGAGGGGGGTGAAGCTTTCTTT. Protein product: CASSVVVEGGEAFF.

This clone occurred once. This sequence joins TRBV23-1 and TRBJ1-2, with TRBD1 as a possible D gene (6 bases). TRBV23-1 qualifies as an ORF whose function is uncertain. Trimming pared 4 bases from V and 0 bases from J, leaving 15 bases between. This CDR3 comprises 16 residues. CDR3 amino acids: CASSPPRGRSNYGYTF. The CDR3 DNA reads TGCGCCAGCAGTCCGCCCAGGGGACGATCTAACTATGGCTACACCTTC.

This chain connects TRBV23-1 to TRBJ2-6, with 7 bases that match TRBD1. TRBV23-1 is designated an ORF whose function remains uncertain. J was trimmed by 0 bases and V by 6 bases; bases with no gene match: 17. The CDR3 spans 20 residues. The CDR3 coding sequence is TGCGCCAGCAGCCCTCCACAGGGGTCGATCCCATTCTCTGGGGCCAACGTCCTGACTTTC. It is translated as CASSPPQGSIPFSGANVLTF.

The chain is built from TRBV27 and TRBJ2-3; the match to TRBD2 covers 14 bases. Germline V gene lookup returns CDR1 MNHEY and CDR2 SMNVEV (reference sequence). CDR3 length: 16 residues. J lost 3 bases, V lost 5 bases, and 4 bases had no gene match. In DNA, the CDR3 is TGTGCCAGCAGTCGACTAGCGGGAGGGGTAACAGATACGCAGTATTTT. Translating gives CASSRLAGGVTDTQYF.

The chain carries TRBV27 and TRBJ2-1, with 7 bases fitting TRBD1. The J segment lost 8 bases and the V segment lost 4 bases, leaving 11 bases of the junction unmatched. The CDR3 covers 15 residues. The germline V gene has CDR1 MNHEY and CDR2 SMNVEV (reference sequence). DNA of the CDR3: TGTGCCAGCAGTTCGCCCCCGGACAGGTCTCATGAGCAGTTCTTC. Encoded protein: CASSSPPDRSHEQFF.